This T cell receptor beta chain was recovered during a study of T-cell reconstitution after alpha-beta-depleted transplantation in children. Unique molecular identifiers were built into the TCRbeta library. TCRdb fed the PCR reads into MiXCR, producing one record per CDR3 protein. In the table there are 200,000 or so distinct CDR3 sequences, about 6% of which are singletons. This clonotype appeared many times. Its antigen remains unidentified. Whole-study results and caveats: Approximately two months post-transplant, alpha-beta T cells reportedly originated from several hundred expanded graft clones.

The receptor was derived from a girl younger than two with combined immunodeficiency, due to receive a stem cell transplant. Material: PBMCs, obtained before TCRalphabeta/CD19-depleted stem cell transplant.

This CDR3 reads CASSATSGGRYEQYF. CDR3 nucleotide sequence: TGTGCCAGCAGCGCAACTAGCGGGGGGAGGTACGAGCAGTACTTC. This rearrangement joins TRBV9 to TRBJ2-7; TRBD2 aligns across 12 bases. The CDR3 runs 15 residues. Germline CDR1 reads SGDLS; CDR2 reads YYNGEE. Germline trimming cut 3 bases from V and 4 bases from J; bases unmatched to any gene: 5. The entire variable domain, with the rest obtained from reference TRBV9 and TRBJ2-7, is as follows: DSGVTQTPKHLITATGQRVTLRCSPRSGDLSVYWYQQSLDQGLQFLIQYYNGEERAKGNILERFSAQQFPDLHSELNLSSLELGDSALYFCASSATSGGRYEQYFGPGTRLTVT.